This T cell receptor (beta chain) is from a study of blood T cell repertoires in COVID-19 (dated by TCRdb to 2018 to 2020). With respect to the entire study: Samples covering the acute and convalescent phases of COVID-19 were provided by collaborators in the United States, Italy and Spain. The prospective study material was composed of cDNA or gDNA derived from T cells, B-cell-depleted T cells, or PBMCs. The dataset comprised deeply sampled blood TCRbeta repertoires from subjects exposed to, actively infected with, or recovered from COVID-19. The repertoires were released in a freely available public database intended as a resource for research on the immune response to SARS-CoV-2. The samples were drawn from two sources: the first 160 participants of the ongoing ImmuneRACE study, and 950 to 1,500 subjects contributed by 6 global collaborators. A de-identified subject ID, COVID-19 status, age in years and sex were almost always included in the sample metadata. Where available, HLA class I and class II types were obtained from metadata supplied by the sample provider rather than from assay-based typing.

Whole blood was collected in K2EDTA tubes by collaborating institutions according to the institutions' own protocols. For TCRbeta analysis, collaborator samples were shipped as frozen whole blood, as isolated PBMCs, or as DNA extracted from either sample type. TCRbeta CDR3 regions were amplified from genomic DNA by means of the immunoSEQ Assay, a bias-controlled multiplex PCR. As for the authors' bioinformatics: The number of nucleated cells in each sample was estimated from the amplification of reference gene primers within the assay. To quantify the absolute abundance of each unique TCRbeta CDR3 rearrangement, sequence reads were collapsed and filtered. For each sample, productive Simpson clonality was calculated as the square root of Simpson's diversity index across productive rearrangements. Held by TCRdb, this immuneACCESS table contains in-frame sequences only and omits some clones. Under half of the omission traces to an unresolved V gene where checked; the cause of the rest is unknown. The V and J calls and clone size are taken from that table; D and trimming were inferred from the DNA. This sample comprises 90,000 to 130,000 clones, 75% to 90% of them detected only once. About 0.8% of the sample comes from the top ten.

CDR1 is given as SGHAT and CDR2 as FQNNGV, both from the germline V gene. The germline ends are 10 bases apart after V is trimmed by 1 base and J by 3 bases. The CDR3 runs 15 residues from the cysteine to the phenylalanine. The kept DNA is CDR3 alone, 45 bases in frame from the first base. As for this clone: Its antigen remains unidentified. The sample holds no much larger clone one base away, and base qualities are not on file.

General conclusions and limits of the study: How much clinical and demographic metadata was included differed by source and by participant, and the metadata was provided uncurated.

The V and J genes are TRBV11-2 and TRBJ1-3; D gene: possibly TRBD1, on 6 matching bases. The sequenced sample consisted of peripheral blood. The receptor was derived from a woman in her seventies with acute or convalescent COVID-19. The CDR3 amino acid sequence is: CASSLVVDSGNTIYF. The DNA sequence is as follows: TGTGCCAGCAGCTTAGTGGTGGACAGTGGAAACACCATATATTTT.